Presented here are 22 T cell receptor beta chains from one specimen sequenced in a study of OX40 agonist ivuxolimab in advanced cancers. Here immunoSEQ multiplex PCR was the method, and the copy in TCRdb shows in-frame clones only, minus some. The profile shows tens of thousands of clones, over 60% of them singletons. The sample in question was CD4+ or CD8+ T cells sorted from blood, obtained in a trial of the OX40 agonist ivuxolimab. Receptors were obtained from an adult with an advanced solid tumor such as melanoma, head and neck, liver or kidney cancer.

Only a few counts were recorded for this clone. The V call is TRBV18, the J call TRBJ1-1; 8 bases map to TRBD1. Germline V gives CDR1 KGHSH, CDR2 LQKENI. J lost 1 base, V lost 5 bases, and 6 bases had no gene match. The CDR3 runs 15 residues. The CDR3 spells CASSGGQGSNTEAFF. CDR3 bases: TGTGCCAGCTCAGGAGGACAGGGCTCGAACACTGAAGCTTTCTTT. Full variable domain (outside the CDR3, taken from reference TRBV18 and TRBJ1-1): NAGVMQNPRHLVRRRGQEARLRCSPMKGHSHVYWYRQLPEEGLKFMVYLQKENIIDESGMPKERFSAEFPKEGPSILRIQQVVRGDSAAYFCASSGGQGSNTEAFFGQGTRLTVV.

The J gene is TRBJ2-7, the V gene TRBV7-2, with 7 bases lining up with TRBD1. The CDR3 extends over 14 amino acids. Germline-derived CDR1 and CDR2 are SGHTA and FQGNSA. The ends lost 3 bases at V and 2 bases at J; junction bases unmatched: 4. CDR3 amino acids: CASSLVGTAYEQYF. For the CDR3, the DNA is TGTGCCAGCAGCTTGGTCGGGACAGCCTACGAGCAGTACTTC.

The chain has TRBV14 and TRBJ1-2; possibly TRBD1 for D (5 bases). The CDR3 is 15 residues long. The V gene's germline CDR1 is SGHDN and CDR2 FVKESK. The V gene lost 0 bases and the J gene lost 4 bases, with 12 bases spanning the gap. This CDR3 reads CASSQDLSTAYGYTF. CDR3 sequence (DNA): TGTGCCAGCAGCCAAGATCTATCGACAGCCTATGGCTACACCTTC. Looking up the rest from reference TRBV14 and TRBJ1-2 gives the full variable domain: EAGVTQFPSHSVIEKGQTVTLRCDPISGHDNLYWYRRVMGKEIKFLLHFVKESKQDESGMPNNRFLAERTGGTYSTLKVQPAELEDSGVYFCASSQDLSTAYGYTFGSGTRLTVV.

The V call is TRBV5-4, the J call TRBJ2-7; TRBD1 might be the D (6 bases). The ends were cut back, 4 bases at V and 2 bases at J, with 13 bases in the middle. The CDR3 contains 14 residues. CDR1 and CDR2 (germline): SGHNT, YYREEE (reference sequence). CDR3 protein: CASSGRDIPYEQYF. CDR3 nucleotide sequence: TGTGCCAGCAGCGGCCGGGACATCCCCTACGAGCAGTACTTC.

The chain uses TRBV7-2 and TRBJ2-7; 8 bases align to TRBD1. V lost 4 bases and J lost 3; bases outside the gene matches: 2. The CDR3 contains 13 residues. Germline assignment: CDR1 SGHTA and CDR2 FQGNSA. The CDR3, as DNA: TGTGCCAGCAGCTCCGACAGGGGCTACGAGCAGTACTTC. This sequence encodes CASSSDRGYEQYF. Variable domain in full (rest from reference TRBV7-2 and TRBJ2-7): GAGVSQSPSNKVTEKGKDVELRCDPISGHTALYWYRQSLGQGLEFLIYFQGNSAPDKSGLPSDRFSAERTGGSVSTLTIQRTQQEDSAVYLCASSSDRGYEQYFGPGTRLTVT.

The chain is built from TRBV28 and TRBJ2-2, with no clear D. Looked up from germline, CDR1 is MDHEN and CDR2 is SYDVKM. Between the trimmed V and J ends, which lost 8 bases and 0 bases, there was a span of 7 bases. The CDR3 spans 13 residues. As DNA, the CDR3 is TGTGCCAGCCAACAGACGAACACCGGGGAGCTGTTTTTT. This gives the protein CASQQTNTGELFF.

This chain uses TRBV27 with TRBJ1-2, with D unresolved. Germline CDR1 and CDR2: MNHEY and SMNVEV (reference sequence). Trimming took 5 bases from V and 4 from J, leaving 11 bases between them. There are 13 residues in the CDR3. CDR3 in DNA: TGTGCCAGCAGTCGGTCAGGAACCTATGGCTACACCTTC. It specifies CASSRSGTYGYTF.

Points on this clone: This CDR3 is also generated by other DNA sequences in the sample. The CDR3 region is CASSLGGNTEAFF. The DNA of the CDR3 is TGTGCCAGCAGCTTAGGCGGGAACACTGAAGCTTTCTTT. This chain links TRBV5-4 with TRBJ1-1; D gene unclear. The CDR3 totals 13 residues. Per the germline V gene, CDR1 is SGHNT and CDR2 is YYREEE (reference sequence). V was trimmed by 2 bases and J by 1 base, leaving 6 bases between them.

The chain uses TRBV10-2 and TRBJ2-3; no reliable D call. The germline CDR1 and CDR2 sequences are WSHSY and SAAADI. V gave up 3 bases and J gave up 2 bases, with 9 bases separating them. The CDR3 spans 14 residues. CDR3: CASSEGIITDTQYF. CDR3 nucleotides: TGCGCCAGCAGTGAAGGCATAATCACAGATACGCAGTATTTT.

V gene TRBV11-2 combines with J gene TRBJ2-3; D is unresolved. This CDR3 comprises 13 residues. Germline V CDR1 and CDR2: SGHAT, FQNNGV. V shed 2 bases and J shed 8 bases, with 11 bases lying between them. The CDR3 DNA reads as TGTGCCAGCAGCTTACTGCGTTGGGGTACGCAGTATTTT. It encodes CASSLLRWGTQYF. The full variable domain, with the rest looked up from reference TRBV11-2 and TRBJ2-3, is EAGVAQSPRYKIIEKRQSVAFWCNPISGHATLYWYQQILGQGPKLLIQFQNNGVVDDSQLPKDRFSAERLKGVDSTLKIQPAKLEDSAVYLCASSLLRWGTQYFGPGTRLTVL.

CDR3 sequence: CATSIQGAEEQYF. CDR3 in DNA: TGTGCCACCAGCATACAGGGGGCTGAAGAGCAGTACTTC. This chain links TRBV15 with TRBJ2-7, with TRBD1 matching over 9 bases. This CDR3 contains 13 residues. V was pared by 4 bases and J by 7 bases, with 5 bases of the junction left unmatched. Germline lookup yields CDR1 LNHNV and CDR2 YYDKDF (reference sequence).

This rearrangement joins TRBV18 to TRBJ1-2; TRBD1 matches 7 bases. Trimming at V came to 5 bases and at J to 3 bases, leaving 9 bases not matched to a gene. Germline loops: CDR1 KGHSH, CDR2 LQKENI. CDR3 length: 15 residues. The CDR3 coding sequence is TGTGCCAGCTCAAAAACGACAGGGACGGACTATGGCTACACCTTC. Encoded protein: CASSKTTGTDYGYTF.

V is TRBV7-1 and J is TRBJ2-1; D might be TRBD1 (6 bases). TRBV7-1 is identified as an open reading frame with a role that is uncertain. V lost 7 bases and J 1 base, leaving 11 bases between the germline ends. The CDR3 totals 14 residues. CDR3: CASNTGSSYNEQFF. The CDR3 DNA is TGTGCCAGCAACACAGGGTCTTCCTACAATGAGCAGTTCTTC.

The gene calls are TRBV19 and TRBJ1-5; unclear D gene. Deletions cut 7 bases from V and 3 bases from J, with 16 bases between. CDR3 size: 15 residues. The germline V gene encodes CDR1 LNHDA and CDR2 SQIVND (reference sequence). The CDR3 is CASTPTGSYNQPQHF. The CDR3 DNA reads TGTGCCAGTACTCCCACCGGGTCCTACAATCAGCCCCAGCATTTT.

This chain uses TRBV2 with TRBJ2-1, with 7 bases matching TRBD1. V gave up 6 bases and J gave up 5 bases; unmatched junction bases: 10. Germline assignment: CDR1 SNHLY and CDR2 FYNNEI. The CDR3 runs to 15 residues. The CDR3 here is CASSAEGGRDNEQFF. The CDR3 nucleotides are TGTGCCAGCAGCGCGGAAGGGGGCAGAGACAATGAGCAGTTCTTC.

This sequence joins TRBV15 and TRBJ1-4; D unresolved. There are 15 residues in the CDR3. Germline CDR1 reads LNHNV; CDR2 reads YYDKDF (reference sequence). The ends were cut back, 0 bases at V and 3 bases at J, with 8 bases in the middle. Here the CDR3 DNA reads TGTGCCACCAGCAGAGATGGGCAGCCTAATGAAAAACTGTTTTTT. Residues: CATSRDGQPNEKLFF.

This clone occurred a few times. This sequence joins TRBV5-1 and TRBJ2-3; TRBD2 might be the D (6 bases). Trimming pared 4 bases from V and 2 bases from J, leaving 14 bases between. The CDR3 length is 15 residues. Germline assignment: CDR1 SGHRS and CDR2 YFSETQ. The CDR3 spells CASSGTGDSTDTQYF. DNA of the CDR3: TGCGCCAGCAGCGGCACGGGAGACTCCACAGATACGCAGTATTTT.

In this sample, this clone turned up a few times. V usage is TRBV5-1 and J usage is TRBJ1-5, with D uncertain. The CDR3 sequence is 13 residues long. Germline V gene sequence: CDR1 SGHRS, CDR2 YFSETQ. Trimming pared 2 bases from V and 0 bases from J, leaving 3 bases between. In DNA, the CDR3 is TGCGCCAGCAGCTTTGATAGCAATCAGCCCCAGCATTTT. Amino acids: CASSFDSNQPQHF.

The gene calls are TRBV5-1 and TRBJ1-5, with D unresolved. CDR1 is SGHRS and CDR2 is YFSETQ in the germline V gene. This CDR3 contains 15 residues. The V end lost 4 bases, the J end lost 0 bases, and 11 bases lay between the germline ends. This CDR3 reads CASSPAGVSNQPQHF. CDR3 DNA: TGCGCCAGCAGCCCCGCTGGCGTTAGCAATCAGCCCCAGCATTTT. The full variable domain, with the rest looked up from reference TRBV5-1 and TRBJ1-5, is KAGVTQTPRYLIKTRGQQVTLSCSPISGHRSVSWYQQTPGQGLQFLFEYFSETQRNKGNFPGRFSGRQFSNSRSEMNVSTLELGDSALYLCASSPAGVSNQPQHFGDGTRLSIL.

The chain recombines TRBV19 with TRBJ2-3; TRBD2 matches at 7 bases. The V gene's germline CDR1 is LNHDA and CDR2 SQIVND (reference sequence). The CDR3 consists of 17 residues. The V gene end was trimmed by 5 bases and the J gene end by 0 bases; junction bases not matched to a gene: 11. The CDR3 DNA follows: TGTGCCAGTAGTCCCGGACTAGTTCAAACTAGCACAGATACGCAGTATTTT. It is translated as CASSPGLVQTSTDTQYF.

The chain recombines TRBV28 with TRBJ1-4; TRBD1 is a possible D gene (5 bases). V gave up 7 bases and J gave up 7 bases, with 16 bases separating them. This CDR3 is 14 amino acids long. CDR1 MDHEN and CDR2 SYDVKM come from the germline V gene. The CDR3 DNA reads TGTGCCAGCATCGAACAGGCCGCCGGTGAAAAACTGTTTTTT. It translates to CASIEQAAGEKLFF.

The chain has TRBV11-2 and TRBJ1-1; 8 bases line up with TRBD1. Germline V lookup: CDR1 SGHAT, CDR2 FQNNGV. J was trimmed by 1 base and V by 4 bases; bases with no gene match: 5. CDR3 length: 15 amino acids. This CDR3 reads CASSSWTGRNTEAFF. The CDR3 nucleotides are TGTGCCAGCAGCTCTTGGACAGGGCGGAACACTGAAGCTTTCTTT.